This T cell receptor (beta chain) emerged from a study of cytomegalovirus exposure and HLA in healthy donors. The primer mix had 60 Vbeta and 13 Jbeta primers. The assay was immunoSEQ multiplex PCR, and TCRdb's table has in-frame clones only and misses some. The sample lists 150,000 to 200,000 clones, roughly 78% occurring once. The trim removed 0 bases at V and 5 bases at J, leaving 1 base unmatched. CDR1 is SGHRS, CDR2 YFSETQ, per germline. This CDR3 region has 13 residues. Comments on this clone: The antigen is undetermined. Different DNA sequences within this sample yield the same CDR3.

General study findings and limits: Cytomegalovirus status was reportedly diagnosed by the classifier with high sensitivity and specificity.

Material: PBMCs. This chain uses TRBV5-1 with TRBJ2-5; 7 bases are shared with TRBD2. The sequence was collected from a middle-aged man in good health and CMV-seropositive. The DNA for the CDR3 is TGCGCCAGCAGCTTGGCCGGGGGGGAGACCCAGTACTTC. Amino acids: CASSLAGGETQYF. The whole variable domain, filled in from reference TRBV5-1 and TRBJ2-5, reads KAGVTQTPRYLIKTRGQQVTLSCSPISGHRSVSWYQQTPGQGLQFLFEYFSETQRNKGNFPGRFSGRQFSNSRSEMNVSTLELGDSALYLCASSLAGGETQYFGPGTRLLVL.